The 26 T cell receptor beta chains listed next were all sequenced from one sample in a study of T cell responses to AZD1222 COVID-19 vaccine. Using immunoSEQ multiplex PCR, the repertoire was profiled, and TCRdb retains in-frame clones only, with some absent. This table holds 130,000 to 150,000 clones, about 92% found once. This specimen was peripheral blood, taken 28 days after the second AZD1222 dose. These TCRs come from an adult who received the AZD1222 COVID-19 vaccine.

The chain links TRBV15 to TRBJ1-6; 9 bases line up with TRBD1. The germline CDR1 and CDR2 sequences are LNHNV and YYDKDF (reference sequence). The J segment lost 10 bases and the V segment lost 1 base, leaving 14 bases of the junction unmatched. The CDR3 spans 18 residues. CDR3 amino acids: CATSRVGSGQGRGSPLHF. The CDR3 region has the DNA TGTGCCACCAGCAGAGTTGGTTCGGGACAGGGAAGGGGGTCACCCCTCCACTTT.

The chain has TRBV6-5 and TRBJ2-1; D ambiguous. This CDR3 comprises 13 residues. V gave up 6 bases and J gave up 0 bases, with 6 bases separating them. Germline V gene sequence: CDR1 MNHEY, CDR2 SVGAGI. The CDR3 DNA reads as TGTGCCAGCAGCGGCGGCTCCTACAATGAGCAGTTCTTC. Its protein is CASSGGSYNEQFF.

The chain is built from TRBV19 and TRBJ1-2, with D perhaps matching TRBD1 (5 bases). The germline gives CDR1 LNHDA, CDR2 SQIVND (reference sequence). This CDR3 region has 15 residues. The germline V and J ends were trimmed by 6 bases and 2 bases, with 16 bases remaining between them. The CDR3 DNA reads as TGTGCCAGTAGGGAGGAGGGAGGGGTGAACTATGGCTACACCTTC. Protein: CASREEGGVNYGYTF.

The chain has TRBV2 and TRBJ1-4; TRBD1 aligns across 7 bases. There are 13 residues in the CDR3. Germline assignment: CDR1 SNHLY and CDR2 FYNNEI. The V and J ends lost 7 bases and 8 bases, in that order; junction bases with no gene match: 7. For the CDR3, the DNA is TGTGCCAGCAACGACAGGGAGGGCGAAAAACTGTTTTTT. Its protein is CASNDREGEKLFF.

This clone has more than one count but fewer than ten. The chain carries TRBV6-5 and TRBJ2-7, with 7 positions matching TRBD2. V gave up 6 bases and J gave up 3 bases; unmatched junction bases: 8. Looked up from germline, CDR1 is MNHEY and CDR2 is SVGAGI. This CDR3 is built from 14 residues. CDR3: CASRGAGTRYEQYF. CDR3 coding DNA: TGTGCCAGCAGGGGAGCGGGGACCCGCTACGAGCAGTACTTC.

The V and J genes are TRBV27 and TRBJ1-4; TRBD1 aligns across 8 bases. The CDR3 spans 14 residues. V lost 5 bases, J lost 7 bases, and 6 bases stayed unmatched. Germline CDR1 and CDR2: MNHEY and SMNVEV (reference sequence). The CDR3 DNA reads TGTGCCAGCAGTCCAGGGGGCTGGGGTGAAAAACTGTTTTTT. This gives the protein CASSPGGWGEKLFF.

Only one count was recorded for this clone. The chain carries TRBV3-1 (or the pseudogene TRBV3-2) and TRBJ1-2; D is unresolved. The CDR3 runs to 14 residues. V lost 1 base and J 6 bases, leaving 12 bases between the germline ends. From germline, CDR1 is LGHDT and CDR2 YNNKEL (reference sequence). CDR3 nucleotides: TGTGCCAGCAGCCAAGGGGTGGGGAGGAATGGCTACACCTTC. It translates to CASSQGVGRNGYTF.

The chain joins TRBV28 to TRBJ2-1; D not certain. Per germline, CDR1 MDHEN and CDR2 SYDVKM. V lost 6 bases, J lost 0 bases, and 9 bases lay in between. The CDR3 is 14 residues long. The CDR3 sequence is CASRDLSSYNEQFF. CDR3 DNA sequence: TGTGCCAGCAGAGATTTGAGCTCCTACAATGAGCAGTTCTTC.

The chain links TRBV6-5 to TRBJ1-1, with D maybe TRBD1 (6 bases). Germline CDR1 MNHEY, CDR2 SVGAGI. V was trimmed by 5 bases and J by 1 base, leaving 14 bases between them. The CDR3 is made up of 15 amino acids. The CDR3 bases are TGTGCCAGCAGTACGCGAAACAGGGAGAACACTGAAGCTTTCTTT. The encoded protein is CASSTRNRENTEAFF.

The chain employs TRBV11-2 and TRBJ1-1; 7 positions match TRBD1. From germline, CDR1 is SGHAT and CDR2 FQNNGV. The CDR3 covers 15 residues. The J segment lost 5 bases and the V segment lost 5 bases, leaving 11 bases of the junction unmatched. The CDR3 here is CASSDTGTALTEAFF. The CDR3 DNA sequence: TGTGCCAGCAGCGACACCGGGACAGCTTTGACTGAAGCTTTCTTT.

The rearrangement joins TRBV6-4 to TRBJ1-2; no clear D gene. This CDR3 spans 13 amino acids. V gave up 2 bases and J gave up 3 bases, with 7 bases separating them. Germline CDR1 is MRHNA and CDR2 is SNTAGT. In DNA, the CDR3 is TGTGCCAGCAGTGACGGCCACGACTATGGCTACACCTTC. Translated, it gives CASSDGHDYGYTF.

The chain joins TRBV18 to TRBJ2-6; 11 bases are shared with TRBD1. Germline V gene lookup returns CDR1 KGHSH and CDR2 LQKENI. Trimming cost V 3 bases and J 3 bases; bases outside gene matches: 7. There are 18 residues in the CDR3. CDR3 loop: CASSPLRTGGGGANVLTF. CDR3 nucleotides: TGTGCCAGCTCACCCCTAAGGACAGGGGGCGGTGGGGCCAACGTCCTGACTTTC.

The chain is built from TRBV3-1 (or the pseudogene TRBV3-2) and TRBJ2-5; no clear D. V gave up 0 bases and J gave up 2 bases, with 19 bases separating them. CDR1 and CDR2 from the germline V gene are LGHDT and YNNKEL (reference sequence). This CDR3 has 18 residues. The CDR3 sequence is CASSQDLGSYPPQETQYF. As DNA, the CDR3 is TGTGCCAGCAGCCAAGATTTAGGTAGCTATCCTCCGCAAGAGACCCAGTACTTC.

The chain combines TRBV5-1 with TRBJ1-2; possibly TRBD1 for D (5 bases). V was trimmed by 4 bases and J by 5 bases, leaving 21 bases between them. The CDR3 contains 16 residues. Per the germline V gene, CDR1 is SGHRS and CDR2 is YFSETQ. CDR3 coding DNA: TGCGCCAGCAGCGAGTCCCCGGGACTTAATCAGTATGGCTACACCTTC. It translates to CASSESPGLNQYGYTF.

The J gene is TRBJ2-3, the V gene TRBV24-1; D is unresolved. This CDR3 is 18 amino acids long. Germline V gives CDR1 KGHDR, CDR2 SFDVKD. Deletions cut 9 bases from V and 0 bases from J, with 24 bases between. The CDR3 bases are TGTGCCACCGCCCCCGCTCGATACGTTGGGCCTAGCACAGATACGCAGTATTTT. This sequence encodes CATAPARYVGPSTDTQYF.

This clone was recorded a few times. The V call is TRBV19, the J call TRBJ1-3; perhaps TRBD1 as D (5 bases). Germline lookup yields CDR1 LNHDA and CDR2 SQIVND (reference sequence). The ends were cut back, 4 bases at V and 0 bases at J, with 10 bases in the middle. The CDR3 sequence is 15 residues long. The CDR3 loop is CASSTGTASGNTIYF. CDR3 bases: TGTGCCAGTAGTACCGGGACGGCCTCTGGAAACACCATATATTTT.

The chain employs TRBV28 and TRBJ2-1; TRBD2 matches at 7 bases. Trimming removed 7 bases from V and 7 bases from J; junction bases left unmatched: 7. The V gene's germline CDR1 is MDHEN and CDR2 SYDVKM. The CDR3 length is 13 residues. The CDR3, as DNA: TGTGCCAGCATTCTCACTAGCGCGAATGAGCAGTTCTTC. Protein product: CASILTSANEQFF. Full variable domain (remainder filled in from reference TRBV28 and TRBJ2-1): DVKVTQSSRYLVKRTGEKVFLECVQDMDHENMFWYRQDPGLGLRLIYFSYDVKMKEKGDIPEGYSVSREKKERFSLILESASTNQTSMYLCASILTSANEQFFGPGTRLTVL.

This rearrangement joins TRBV28 to TRBJ1-5, with 7 bases identical to TRBD1. The CDR3 spans 14 residues. The germline V gene encodes CDR1 MDHEN and CDR2 SYDVKM. Losses at the gene ends were 3 bases for V and 6 bases for J; bases not matched to a gene: 5. In DNA, the CDR3 is TGTGCCAGCAGTTTCGACAGGGTTGGTCAGCCCCAGCATTTT. Residues: CASSFDRVGQPQHF.

The chain carries TRBV19 and TRBJ1-3, with TRBD1 identical over 8 bases. Germline CDR1 LNHDA, CDR2 SQIVND (reference sequence). V trimming: 5 bases; J trimming: 0 bases; junction bases outside the gene matches: 12. The CDR3 has 18 amino acids. In DNA, the CDR3 is TGTGCCAGTAGTGTCGGGACAGGTTTGATGAGCTCTGGAAACACCATATATTTT. The encoded protein is CASSVGTGLMSSGNTIYF.

The chain couples TRBV3-1 (or the pseudogene TRBV3-2) to TRBJ1-3; maybe TRBD1 (5 bases). The ends were cut back, 0 bases at V and 3 bases at J, with 15 bases in the middle. CDR3 length: 17 amino acids. The germline V gene has CDR1 LGHDT and CDR2 YNNKEL (reference sequence). This chain's CDR3 is CASSQDWGRKNGNTIYF. CDR3 DNA sequence: TGTGCCAGCAGCCAAGATTGGGGCAGGAAGAATGGAAACACCATATATTTT.

This chain links TRBV6-2 or TRBV6-3 with TRBJ1-5; D is uncertain. Trimming stripped 3 bases from V and 7 bases from J, with 7 bases between. From germline, CDR1 is MNHEY and CDR2 SVGEGT. This CDR3 is 12 amino acids long. The CDR3 DNA reads as TGTGCCAGCAGTTATGGGGTACAGCCCCAGCATTTT. Encoded protein: CASSYGVQPQHF.

The chain links TRBV7-6 to TRBJ2-3; D may be TRBD1 (5 bases). The CDR3 extends over 15 amino acids. The V end was cut by 2 bases, the J end by 4 bases, with 13 bases between. Germline CDR1 is SGHVS and CDR2 is FNYEAQ. Written as DNA, the CDR3 is TGTGCCAGCAGCTTAAGTCCCCAGACAGCAGATACGCAGTATTTT. Its translation: CASSLSPQTADTQYF. The entire variable domain, with the rest obtained from reference TRBV7-6 and TRBJ2-3, is as follows: GAGVSQSPRYKVTKRGQDVALRCDPISGHVSLYWYRQALGQGPEFLTYFNYEAQQDKSGLPNDRFSAERPEGSISTLTIQRTEQRDSAMYRCASSLSPQTADTQYFGPGTRLTVL.

V gene TRBV7-9 combines with J gene TRBJ1-1; 7 bases map to TRBD1. Germline V lookup: CDR1 SEHNR, CDR2 FQNEAQ (reference sequence). V shed 3 bases and J 1 base; nucleotides not matched to a gene: 2. CDR3 size: 14 residues. The CDR3 sequence is CASSFTGENTEAFF. The CDR3 DNA is TGTGCCAGCAGCTTCACAGGGGAGAACACTGAAGCTTTCTTT.

The rearrangement uses TRBV30 and TRBJ2-2, with a tentative D call TRBD2 (5 bases). CDR1 is GTSNPN and CDR2 is SVGIG in the germline V gene (reference sequence). The CDR3 length is 13 residues. With 0 bases removed from V and 7 bases from J, the gap between germline ends came to 9 bases. Here the CDR3 DNA reads TGTGCCTGGAGTGTACGGGAAATCGGGGAGCTGTTTTTT. Protein sequence: CAWSVREIGELFF. The full variable domain, with the rest looked up from reference TRBV30 and TRBJ2-2, is SQTIHQWPATLVQPVGSPLSLECTVEGTSNPNLYWYRQAAGRGLQLLFYSVGIGQISSEVPQNLSASRPQDRQFILSSKKLLLSDSGFYLCAWSVREIGELFFGEGSRLTVL.

This rearrangement joins TRBV30 to TRBJ2-1; D gene ambiguous. Germline V CDR1 and CDR2: GTSNPN, SVGIG (reference sequence). The CDR3 covers 13 residues. Trimming left V 0 bases short and J 7 bases short, with 10 bases between. The CDR3 loop reads CAWSVFGINEQFF. As DNA, the CDR3 is TGTGCCTGGAGTGTGTTTGGTATTAATGAGCAGTTCTTC. The entire variable domain, with the rest obtained from reference TRBV30 and TRBJ2-1, is as follows: SQTIHQWPATLVQPVGSPLSLECTVEGTSNPNLYWYRQAAGRGLQLLFYSVGIGQISSEVPQNLSASRPQDRQFILSSKKLLLSDSGFYLCAWSVFGINEQFFGPGTRLTVL.

The chain is built from TRBV19 and TRBJ2-2; 11 bases line up with TRBD1. The CDR3 spans 16 residues. J gave up 4 bases and V 7 bases, and 8 bases lay outside the gene matches. Germline CDR1 is LNHDA and CDR2 is SQIVND (reference sequence). The CDR3 coding sequence is TGTGCCAGTACCGGACAGGGGGCACGCGGCACCGGGGAGCTGTTTTTT. It translates to CASTGQGARGTGELFF.